This T cell receptor (beta chain) was identified during a study of cytomegalovirus exposure and HLA in healthy donors. Whole-study findings and limits: The study labeled 150 to 200 TCR beta chains cytomegalovirus-associated. One later analysis reportedly identified an Asian-associated ancestry cluster that showed fewer N-insertions than the roughly 670-donor mean.

This clone was counted a few times. What it recognizes is unknown. PCR used 60 Vbeta primers and 13 Jbeta primers. Profiled with immunoSEQ multiplex PCR; TCRdb holds only in-frame clones, not every one. The sample shows 220,000 or so clones, 65% to 75% of them seen only once. The sequence was collected from a woman in her 30s in good health and CMV-seronegative. The material sequenced was PBMCs.

The CDR3 spells CASSQDGTGQREQYF. The CDR3 DNA is TGTGCCAGCAGCCAAGATGGGACAGGTCAAAGAGAGCAGTACTTC. This chain uses TRBV14 with TRBJ2-7, with TRBD1 identical over 8 bases. Germline CDR1 reads SGHDN; CDR2 reads FVKESK. With 0 bases clipped from V and 7 bases from J, the junction kept 8 bases outside the gene matches. This CDR3 spans 15 amino acids.